The 6 T cell receptor beta chains given below trace back to one sample, sequenced in a study of blood T cell repertoires in COVID-19. Here immunoSEQ multiplex PCR was the method, and the copy in TCRdb shows in-frame clones only, minus some. The sample lists 300,000 or so clones; 85% to 90% were seen once. The material sequenced was PBMCs or T cells enriched from blood (not recorded which). The origin of the receptors is a woman in her late teens or twenties who had recovered from COVID-19.

This clone has more than one count but fewer than ten. The gene calls are TRBV2 and TRBJ1-2, with D possibly TRBD1 on 6 matching bases. Germline V lookup: CDR1 SNHLY, CDR2 FYNNEI. The V gene lost 5 bases and the J gene lost 2 bases, with 18 bases spanning the gap. The CDR3 loop spans 16 amino acids. This CDR3 is CASSFTSTGGNYGYTF. Written as DNA, the CDR3 is TGTGCCAGCAGTTTCACCTCGACAGGAGGAAACTATGGCTACACCTTC.

V and J are TRBV5-1 and TRBJ1-2, with D perhaps matching TRBD1 (6 bases). There are 14 residues in the CDR3. V gave up 4 bases and J gave up 3 bases, with 13 bases separating them. Per the germline V gene, CDR1 is SGHRS and CDR2 is YFSETQ. CDR3 protein: CASSPGTSYYGYTF. DNA for the CDR3: TGCGCCAGCAGCCCCGGGACATCGTACTATGGCTACACCTTC.

The J gene is TRBJ1-6, the V gene TRBV28; TRBD1 matches 7 bases. Germline V gene sequence: CDR1 MDHEN, CDR2 SYDVKM. V dropped 6 bases and J dropped 7; count of bases not matched to a gene: 6. The CDR3 runs to 14 residues. CDR3 amino acids: CASRGGQWNSPLHF. The CDR3, as DNA: TGTGCCAGCAGGGGGGGACAGTGGAATTCACCCCTCCACTTT.

The chain couples TRBV5-4 to TRBJ2-7; 12 bases fit TRBD1. V lost 2 bases to trimming and J lost 9 bases; unmatched junction nucleotides: 6. Looked up from germline, CDR1 is SGHNT and CDR2 is YYREEE (reference sequence). CDR3 length: 14 residues. The CDR3 sequence: CASSLKPGQGAQYF. The CDR3 DNA reads as TGTGCCAGCAGCTTAAAACCGGGACAGGGGGCGCAGTACTTC.

In DNA, the CDR3 is TGTGCCAGCAGTGAATCAGGTGCGGGACTTCAAGAGACCCAGTACTTC. Translating gives CASSESGAGLQETQYF. J is TRBJ2-5 and V is TRBV2; tentative D call: TRBD2 (6 bases). Germline CDR1 SNHLY, CDR2 FYNNEI. V was trimmed by 2 bases and J by 2 bases, leaving 15 bases between them. The CDR3 runs 16 residues.

The rearrangement uses TRBV7-8 and TRBJ2-7; maybe TRBD2 (6 bases). Germline assignment: CDR1 SGHVS and CDR2 FQNEAQ. The CDR3 covers 14 residues. V was cut by 5 bases and J by 2 bases, with 13 bases left in between. In DNA form, the CDR3 reads TGTGCCAGCAGCCGTTCTGGCGGGACCTACGAGCAGTACTTC. Its protein is CASSRSGGTYEQYF.